Each of the 5 T cell receptor beta chains below was sequenced from the same sample in a study of regulatory dendritic cells for organ transplantation. Measured with immunoSEQ multiplex PCR; TCRdb has only the in-frame clones, and not every one. This sample has 12,000 or so clones, with about three fifths found just once. Sorted subsets were CFSE-labeled and cultured around five days with allogeneic dendritic cells. Their target antigens are unknown. Sequencing input: naive CD8+ T cells from blood cultured with dendritic cells. As for subset: CD45RA+ naive T cells. The source of these receptors is a human donor in good health.

The sample holds a few counts of this clone. The V call is TRBV7-9, the J call TRBJ2-2, with 7 bases lining up with TRBD2. Per germline, CDR1 SEHNR and CDR2 FQNEAQ (reference sequence). Losses at the gene ends were 3 bases for V and 5 bases for J; bases not matched to a gene: 9. This CDR3 is built from 16 residues. The chain's CDR3 is CASSFPLGGGTGELFF. CDR3 bases: TGTGCCAGCAGCTTCCCTTTGGGGGGGGGAACCGGGGAGCTGTTTTTT.

The chain is built from TRBV7-9 and TRBJ1-3, with D possibly being TRBD1 (6 bases). This CDR3 region has 17 residues. Trimming took 1 base from V and 3 from J, leaving 16 bases between them. Per the germline V gene, CDR1 is SEHNR and CDR2 is FQNEAQ (reference sequence). The CDR3 spells CASSLGTGLLIGNTIYF. The CDR3 DNA follows: TGTGCCAGCAGCTTAGGAACAGGGCTACTAATTGGAAACACCATATATTTT.

In this sample, this clone turned up once. The gene calls are TRBV7-2 and TRBJ1-2; 10 positions agree with TRBD1. CDR1 is SGHTA and CDR2 is FQGNSA in the germline V gene. There are 16 residues in the CDR3. The V and J ends lost 3 bases and 6 bases, in that order; junction bases with no gene match: 10. This CDR3 is CASSLTTGGRWNGYTF. DNA for the CDR3: TGTGCCAGCAGCTTGACGACAGGGGGCAGATGGAATGGCTACACCTTC.

This chain joins TRBV14 and TRBJ1-1, with 10 positions matching TRBD1. Germline assignment: CDR1 SGHDN and CDR2 FVKESK. The trim removed 3 bases at V and 7 bases at J, leaving 8 bases unmatched. This CDR3 spans 15 amino acids. The CDR3 region is CASSQGDRGGREAFF. CDR3 bases: TGTGCCAGCAGCCAGGGGGACAGGGGAGGACGTGAAGCTTTCTTT.

This chain connects TRBV19 to TRBJ2-1; D might be TRBD1 (6 bases). CDR1 and CDR2 (germline): LNHDA, SQIVND (reference sequence). The CDR3 consists of 16 residues. Trimming removed 2 bases from V and 5 bases from J, with 16 bases in between. In nucleotides, the CDR3 is TGTGCCAGTAGTATAAGAGGGACACCGTCCCACAATGAGCAGTTCTTC. It yields the protein CASSIRGTPSHNEQFF.